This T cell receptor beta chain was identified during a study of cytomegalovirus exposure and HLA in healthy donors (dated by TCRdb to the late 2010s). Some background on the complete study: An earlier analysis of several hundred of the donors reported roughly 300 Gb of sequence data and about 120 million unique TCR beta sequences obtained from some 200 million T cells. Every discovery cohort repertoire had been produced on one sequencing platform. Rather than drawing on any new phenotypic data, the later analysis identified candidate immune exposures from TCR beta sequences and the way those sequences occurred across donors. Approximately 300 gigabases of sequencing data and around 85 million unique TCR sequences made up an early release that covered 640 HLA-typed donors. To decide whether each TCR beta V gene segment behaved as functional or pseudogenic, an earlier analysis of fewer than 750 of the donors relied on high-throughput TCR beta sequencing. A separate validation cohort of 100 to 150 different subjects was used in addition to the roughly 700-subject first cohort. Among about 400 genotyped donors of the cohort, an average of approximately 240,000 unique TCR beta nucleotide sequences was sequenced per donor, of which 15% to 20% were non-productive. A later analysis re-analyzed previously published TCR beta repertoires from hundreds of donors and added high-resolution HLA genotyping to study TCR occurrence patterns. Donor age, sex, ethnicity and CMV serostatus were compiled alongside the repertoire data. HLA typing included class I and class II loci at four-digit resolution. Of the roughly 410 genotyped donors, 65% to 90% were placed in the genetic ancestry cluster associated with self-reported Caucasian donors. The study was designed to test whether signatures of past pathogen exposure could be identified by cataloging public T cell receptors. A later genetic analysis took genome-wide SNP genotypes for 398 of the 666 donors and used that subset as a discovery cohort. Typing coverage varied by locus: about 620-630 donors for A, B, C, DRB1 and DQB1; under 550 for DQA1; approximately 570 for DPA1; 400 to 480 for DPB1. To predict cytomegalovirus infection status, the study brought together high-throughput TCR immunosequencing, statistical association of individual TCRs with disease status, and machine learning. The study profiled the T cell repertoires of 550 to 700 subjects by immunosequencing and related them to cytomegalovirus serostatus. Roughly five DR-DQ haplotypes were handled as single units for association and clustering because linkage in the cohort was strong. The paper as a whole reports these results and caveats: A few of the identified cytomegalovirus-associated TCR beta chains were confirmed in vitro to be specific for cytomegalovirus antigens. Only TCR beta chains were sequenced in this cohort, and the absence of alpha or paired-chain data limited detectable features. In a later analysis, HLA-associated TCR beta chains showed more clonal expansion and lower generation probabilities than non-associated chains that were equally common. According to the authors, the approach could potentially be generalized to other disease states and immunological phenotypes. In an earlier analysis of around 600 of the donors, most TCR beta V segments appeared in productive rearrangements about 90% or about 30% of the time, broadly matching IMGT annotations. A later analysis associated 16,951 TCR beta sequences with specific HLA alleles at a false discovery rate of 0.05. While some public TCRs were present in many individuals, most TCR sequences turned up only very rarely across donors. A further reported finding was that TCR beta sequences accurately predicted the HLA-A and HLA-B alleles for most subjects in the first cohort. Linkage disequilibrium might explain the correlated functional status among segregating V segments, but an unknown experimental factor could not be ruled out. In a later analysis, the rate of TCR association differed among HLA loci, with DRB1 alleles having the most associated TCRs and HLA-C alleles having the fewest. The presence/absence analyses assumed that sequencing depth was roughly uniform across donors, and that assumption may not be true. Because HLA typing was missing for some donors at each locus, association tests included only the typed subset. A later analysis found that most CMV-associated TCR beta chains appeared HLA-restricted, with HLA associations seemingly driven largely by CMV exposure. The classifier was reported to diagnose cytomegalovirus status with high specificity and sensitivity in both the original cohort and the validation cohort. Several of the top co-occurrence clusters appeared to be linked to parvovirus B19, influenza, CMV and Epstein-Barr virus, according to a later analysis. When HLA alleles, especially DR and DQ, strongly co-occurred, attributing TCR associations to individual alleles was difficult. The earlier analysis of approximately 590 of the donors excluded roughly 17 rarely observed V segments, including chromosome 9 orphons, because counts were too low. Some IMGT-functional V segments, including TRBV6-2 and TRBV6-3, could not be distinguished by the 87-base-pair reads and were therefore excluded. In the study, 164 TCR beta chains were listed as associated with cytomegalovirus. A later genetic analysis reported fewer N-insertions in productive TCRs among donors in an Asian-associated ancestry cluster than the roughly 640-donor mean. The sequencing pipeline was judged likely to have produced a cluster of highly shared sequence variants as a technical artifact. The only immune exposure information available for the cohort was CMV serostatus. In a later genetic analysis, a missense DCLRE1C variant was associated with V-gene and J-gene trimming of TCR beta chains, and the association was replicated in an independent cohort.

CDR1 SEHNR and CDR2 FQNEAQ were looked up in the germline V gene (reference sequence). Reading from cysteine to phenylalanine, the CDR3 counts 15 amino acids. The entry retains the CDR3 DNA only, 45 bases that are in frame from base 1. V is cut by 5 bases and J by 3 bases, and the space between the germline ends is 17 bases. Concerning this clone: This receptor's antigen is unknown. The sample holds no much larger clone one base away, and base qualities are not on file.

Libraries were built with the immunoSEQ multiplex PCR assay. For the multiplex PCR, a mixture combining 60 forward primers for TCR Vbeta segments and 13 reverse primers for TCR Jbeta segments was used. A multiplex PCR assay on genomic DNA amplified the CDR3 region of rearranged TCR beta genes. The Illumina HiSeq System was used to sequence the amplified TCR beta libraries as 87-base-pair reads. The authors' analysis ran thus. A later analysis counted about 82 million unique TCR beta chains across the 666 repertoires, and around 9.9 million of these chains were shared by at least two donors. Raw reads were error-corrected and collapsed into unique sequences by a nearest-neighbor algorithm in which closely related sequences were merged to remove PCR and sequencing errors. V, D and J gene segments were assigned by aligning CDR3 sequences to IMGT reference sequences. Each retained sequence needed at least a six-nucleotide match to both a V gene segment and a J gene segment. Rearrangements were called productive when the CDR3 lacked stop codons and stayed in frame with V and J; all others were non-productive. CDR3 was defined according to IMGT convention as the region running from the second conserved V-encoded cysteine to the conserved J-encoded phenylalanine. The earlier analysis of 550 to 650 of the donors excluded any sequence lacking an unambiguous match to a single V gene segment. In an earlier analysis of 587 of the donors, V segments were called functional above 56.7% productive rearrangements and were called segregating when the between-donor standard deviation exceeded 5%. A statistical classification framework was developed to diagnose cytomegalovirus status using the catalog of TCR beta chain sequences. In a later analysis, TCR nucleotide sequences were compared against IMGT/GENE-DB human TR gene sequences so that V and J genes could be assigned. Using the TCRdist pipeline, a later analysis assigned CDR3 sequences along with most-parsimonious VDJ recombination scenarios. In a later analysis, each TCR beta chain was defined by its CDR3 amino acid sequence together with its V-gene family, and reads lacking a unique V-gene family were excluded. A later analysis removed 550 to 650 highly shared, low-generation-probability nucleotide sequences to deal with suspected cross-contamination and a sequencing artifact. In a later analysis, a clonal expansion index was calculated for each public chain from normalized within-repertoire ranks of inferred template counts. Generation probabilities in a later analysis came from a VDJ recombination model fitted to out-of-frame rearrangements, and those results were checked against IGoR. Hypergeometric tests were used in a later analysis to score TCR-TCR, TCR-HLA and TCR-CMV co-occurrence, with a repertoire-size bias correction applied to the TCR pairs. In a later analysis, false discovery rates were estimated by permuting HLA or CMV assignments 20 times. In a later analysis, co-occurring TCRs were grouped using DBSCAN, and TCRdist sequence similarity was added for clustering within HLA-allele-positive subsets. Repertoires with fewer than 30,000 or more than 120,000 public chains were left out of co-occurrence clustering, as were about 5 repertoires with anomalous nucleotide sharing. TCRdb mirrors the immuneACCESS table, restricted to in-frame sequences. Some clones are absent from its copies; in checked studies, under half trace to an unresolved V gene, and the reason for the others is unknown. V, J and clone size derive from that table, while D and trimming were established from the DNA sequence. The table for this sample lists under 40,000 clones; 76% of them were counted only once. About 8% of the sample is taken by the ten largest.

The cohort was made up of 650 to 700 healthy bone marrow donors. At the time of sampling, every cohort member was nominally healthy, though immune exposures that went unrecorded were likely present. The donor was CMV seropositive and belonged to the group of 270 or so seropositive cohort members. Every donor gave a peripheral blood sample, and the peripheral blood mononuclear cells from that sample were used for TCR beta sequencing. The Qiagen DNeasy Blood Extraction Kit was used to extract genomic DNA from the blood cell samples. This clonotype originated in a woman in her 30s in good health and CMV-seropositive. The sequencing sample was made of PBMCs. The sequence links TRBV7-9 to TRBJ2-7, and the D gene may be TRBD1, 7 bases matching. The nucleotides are TGTGCCAGCAGCCCCCGGGGGACAGTGGACTACGAGCAGTACTTC. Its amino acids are CASSPRGTVDYEQYF. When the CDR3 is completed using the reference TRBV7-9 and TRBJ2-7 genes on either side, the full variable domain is DTGVSQNPRHKITKRGQNVTFRCDPISEHNRLYWYRQTLGQGPEFLTYFQNEAQLEKSRLLSDRFSAERPKGSFSTLEIQRTEQGDSAMYLCASSPRGTVDYEQYFGPGTRLTVT.